Below, 32 T cell receptor beta chains from the same sample are listed, as sequenced in a study of vaccination and CD4 T cells after COVID-19. The antigens for these receptors are not known. Noted treatment: roughly 10-day PBMC culture with coronavirus spike peptide pools or control peptides (ViraFEST assay). The Oncomine TCR Beta short-read assay sequenced DNA from cultured CD4+ T cells. TCRdb re-called the PCR reads through MiXCR, storing one row per CDR3 protein. The repertoire holds fewer than 20,000 distinct CDR3 sequences, with approximately 57% as singletons. Sequencing used CD4+ T cells from blood, cultured in vitro, obtained before SARS-CoV-2 vaccination. Receptors originate from a human donor who had recovered from COVID-19.

This clonotype has just one count. The chain employs TRBV2 and TRBJ1-2; no firm D call. The CDR3 covers 12 residues. The germline CDR1 and CDR2 sequences are SNHLY and FYNNEI. V lost 10 bases to trimming and J lost 0 bases, with 9 bases between them. The CDR3 DNA is TGTGCCACCGGTGAATCTAACTATGGCTACACCTTC. It is translated as CATGESNYGYTF.

This clonotype has just a few counts. The gene calls are TRBV19 and TRBJ2-3; the D is unclear. CDR1 LNHDA and CDR2 SQIVND come from the germline V gene (reference sequence). The V end was cut by 5 bases, the J end by 4 bases, with 13 bases between. The CDR3 length is 14 residues. Written as DNA, the CDR3 is TGTGCCAGTAGTCAGCCCTCCGCCGCAGATACGCAGTATTTT. Translating gives CASSQPSAADTQYF.

V usage is TRBV5-4 and J usage is TRBJ2-1; the match to TRBD2 covers 10 bases. The V and J ends lost 5 bases and 10 bases, in that order; junction bases with no gene match: 12. The germline V gene has CDR1 SGHNT and CDR2 YYREEE (reference sequence). The CDR3 totals 15 residues. DNA for the CDR3: TGTGCCAGCAGAATCGGGACTAGCGACCCGGGGGAGCAGTTCTTC. Its translation: CASRIGTSDPGEQFF. Filled out from reference TRBV5-4 and TRBJ2-1, the complete variable domain reads ETGVTQSPTHLIKTRGQQVTLRCSSQSGHNTVSWYQQALGQGPQFIFQYYREEENGRGNFPPRFSGLQFPNYSSELNVNALELDDSALYLCASRIGTSDPGEQFFGPGTRLTVL.

The chain couples TRBV6-2 or TRBV6-3 to TRBJ2-2; D is undetermined. Germline V lookup: CDR1 MNHEY, CDR2 SVGEGT. CDR3 length equals 11 residues. V shed 8 bases and J shed 6 bases, with 7 bases lying between them. CDR3 amino acids: CASSNAGELFF. In DNA, the CDR3 is TGTGCCAGCTCTAATGCCGGGGAGCTGTTTTTT.

The sample holds a few counts of this clonotype. The rearrangement uses TRBV6-1 and TRBJ1-2; a possible D gene is TRBD1 (6 bases). The germline gives CDR1 MNHNS, CDR2 SASEGT. CDR3 length: 19 amino acids. Trimming took off 2 bases at V and 3 bases at J, with 25 bases between the two ends. CDR3 sequence: CASSERPSSGGGGHYGYTF. The DNA of the CDR3 is TGTGCCAGCAGTGAAAGGCCGTCGAGCGGGGGCGGAGGTCACTATGGCTACACCTTC.

The J gene is TRBJ1-1, the V gene TRBV20-1; the D gene is possibly TRBD1 (6 bases). The V gene lost 3 bases and the J gene lost 7 bases, with 15 bases spanning the gap. Germline-derived CDR1 and CDR2 are DFQATT and SNEGSKA (reference sequence). The CDR3 sequence is 13 residues long. CDR3 loop: CSARRGRWLEAFF. CDR3 nucleotide sequence: TGCAGTGCTAGGAGGGGGAGATGGCTTGAAGCTTTCTTT.

This sequence joins TRBV2 and TRBJ1-5; D is ambiguous. The CDR3 runs 16 residues. V dropped 4 bases and J dropped 5 bases, with 18 bases sitting between them. Germline loops: CDR1 SNHLY, CDR2 FYNNEI. The CDR3 sequence is CASSGRTVIGYQPQHF. The CDR3 DNA is TGTGCCAGCAGTGGACGAACTGTCATTGGATATCAGCCCCAGCATTTT.

The chain uses TRBV20-1 and TRBJ1-2, with 9 bases lining up with TRBD1. CDR1 and CDR2 (germline): DFQATT, SNEGSKA (reference sequence). The CDR3 loop spans 13 amino acids. V dropped 5 bases and J dropped 8; count of bases not matched to a gene: 9. CDR3 loop: CSAGAGTGSGYTF. DNA for the CDR3: TGCAGTGCTGGGGCCGGGACAGGGAGCGGCTACACCTTC.

This chain links TRBV29-1 with TRBJ2-5, with D maybe TRBD1 (6 bases). CDR1 and CDR2 from the germline V gene are SQVTM and ANQGSEA. Trimming removed 2 bases from V and 2 bases from J, with 15 bases in between. The CDR3 is made up of 15 amino acids. The DNA for the CDR3 is TGCAGCGTTGAACCAACACAGGGTGGGCAAGAGACCCAGTACTTC. As protein: CSVEPTQGGQETQYF. The variable domain in full, with the rest retrieved from reference TRBV29-1 and TRBJ2-5, is SAVISQKPSRDICQRGTSLTIQCQVDSQVTMMFWYRQQPGQSLTLIATANQGSEATYESGFVIDKFPISRPNLTFSTLTVSNMSPEDSSIYLCSVEPTQGGQETQYFGPGTRLLVL.

The chain recombines TRBV15 with TRBJ2-7; D gene unclear. The CDR3 contains 13 residues. Trimming pared 0 bases from V and 9 bases from J, leaving 12 bases between. The germline CDR1 and CDR2 sequences are LNHNV and YYDKDF (reference sequence). CDR3 in amino acids: CATSREAVGGQYF. CDR3 bases: TGTGCCACCAGCAGAGAAGCCGTCGGCGGGCAGTACTTC.

This clonotype was counted a few times. The V and J genes are TRBV20-1 and TRBJ2-5, with TRBD1 identical over 9 bases. After removal of 5 bases from V and 4 bases from J, the junction contained 5 bases not matched to a gene. From germline, CDR1 is DFQATT and CDR2 SNEGSKA (reference sequence). CDR3 length equals 13 residues. The CDR3 region has the DNA TGCAGTGCTGGACGGGGACAGGGAGAGACCCAGTACTTC. Protein: CSAGRGQGETQYF.

The genes are TRBV2 and TRBJ1-5, with 8 bases matching TRBD1. The junction had 13 bases not matched to a gene; V was cut back by 11 bases and J by 7 bases. The germline gives CDR1 SNHLY, CDR2 FYNNEI. The CDR3 length is 14 residues. As DNA, the CDR3 is TGTGCCTCCACTCCGGGACAGGTTAGCCAGCCCCAGCATTTT. It codes for CASTPGQVSQPQHF.

The chain employs TRBV2 and TRBJ2-7; D is perhaps TRBD1 (5 bases). CDR1 SNHLY and CDR2 FYNNEI come from the germline V gene. The CDR3 extends over 12 amino acids. Trimming took off 3 bases at V and 7 bases at J, with 10 bases between the two ends. The CDR3 DNA follows: TGTGCCAGCAGTGAGGAAAGGACAGAGCAGTACTTC. It translates to CASSEERTEQYF.

This clonotype has only a few counts. The rearrangement links TRBV20-1 to TRBJ1-2; D call uncertain. This CDR3 has 14 amino acids. From germline, CDR1 is DFQATT and CDR2 SNEGSKA (reference sequence). Trimming removed 1 base from V and 4 bases from J, with 13 bases in between. This chain's CDR3 is CSARGQFNFYGYTF. The CDR3 nucleotides read TGCAGTGCTAGAGGGCAGTTCAATTTCTATGGCTACACCTTC.

This clonotype was detected only a few times. The chain carries TRBV7-9 and TRBJ1-2, with TRBD1 matching over 7 bases. The V gene end was trimmed by 5 bases and the J gene end by 5 bases; junction bases not matched to a gene: 14. Per the germline V gene, CDR1 is SEHNR and CDR2 is FQNEAQ (reference sequence). The length of the CDR3 is 16 residues. CDR3 sequence: CASSLGQLPEGYGYTF. Here the CDR3 DNA reads TGTGCCAGCAGCCTGGGACAGCTCCCCGAAGGGTATGGCTACACCTTC.

CDR3 region: CASRMGLTETQYF. CDR3 DNA: TGTGCCAGCAGGATGGGGTTAACGGAGACCCAGTACTTC. The V gene is TRBV6-1, the J gene TRBJ2-5; D call uncertain. With 6 bases removed from V and 5 bases from J, the gap between germline ends came to 13 bases. The germline V gene encodes CDR1 MNHNS and CDR2 SASEGT. The CDR3 has 13 residues.

The chain uses TRBV3-1 and TRBJ2-7; D is ambiguous. The germline CDR1 and CDR2 sequences are LGHDT and YNNKEL (reference sequence). The CDR3 is made up of 14 amino acids. Between the trimmed V and J ends, which lost 0 bases and 6 bases, there was a span of 12 bases. The CDR3 nucleotides read TGTGCCAGCAGCCAAGAACAAGGTTGGGGCGAGCAGTACTTC. Translated, it gives CASSQEQGWGEQYF.

The chain is built from TRBV7-9 and TRBJ2-2; unclear D gene. V was trimmed by 3 bases and J by 1 base, leaving 6 bases between them. CDR1 and CDR2 from the germline V gene are SEHNR and FQNEAQ (reference sequence). The CDR3 has 14 amino acids. The CDR3 sequence is CASSLAGNTGELFF. CDR3 sequence (DNA): TGTGCCAGCAGCTTGGCAGGGAACACCGGGGAGCTGTTTTTT.

V gene TRBV5-1 combines with J gene TRBJ1-1, with 7 bases identical to TRBD1. Trimming at V came to 4 bases and at J to 7 bases, leaving 7 bases not matched to a gene. Germline V gene lookup returns CDR1 SGHRS and CDR2 YFSETQ. The CDR3 is 13 amino acids. This chain's CDR3 is CASSAQGTGEAFF. The CDR3 DNA reads TGCGCCAGCAGCGCACAGGGGACCGGTGAAGCTTTCTTT.

CDR3: CASSYGQRPTSEQYF. Here the CDR3 DNA reads TGTGCCAGCAGTTACGGTCAGCGCCCGACGTCCGAGCAGTACTTC. The rearrangement links TRBV6-5 to TRBJ2-7; D ambiguous. The ends were cut back, 2 bases at V and 6 bases at J, with 17 bases in the middle. The CDR3 is made up of 15 amino acids. Germline V lookup: CDR1 MNHEY, CDR2 SVGAGI.

This chain uses TRBV9 with TRBJ2-2; D not certain. V gave up 3 bases and J gave up 3 bases, with 15 bases separating them. The germline CDR1 and CDR2 sequences are SGDLS and YYNGEE. This CDR3 has 16 amino acids. CDR3 loop: CASSAQSAYYTGELFF. The CDR3 coding sequence is TGTGCCAGCAGCGCCCAATCGGCTTACTACACCGGGGAGCTGTTTTTT.

This chain connects TRBV6-1 to TRBJ2-1, with D perhaps TRBD2 (5 bases). Trimming removed 3 bases from V and 4 bases from J, with 10 bases in between. This CDR3 is built from 14 residues. Germline CDR1 is MNHNS and CDR2 is SASEGT. CDR3 nucleotide sequence: TGTGCCAGCAGTGATTGGGAGAGGTACAATGAGCAGTTCTTC. It codes for CASSDWERYNEQFF.

This rearrangement joins TRBV10-1 to TRBJ2-3; 9 nucleotides agree with TRBD2. This CDR3 spans 17 amino acids. Germline V gene sequence: CDR1 WNHNN, CDR2 SYGVQD (reference sequence). V gave up 7 bases and J gave up 0 bases; unmatched junction bases: 11. CDR3 residues: CASTRNLAGVSTDTQYF. The CDR3 coding sequence is TGCGCCAGCACCAGGAACTTAGCGGGAGTGAGCACAGATACGCAGTATTTT.

The rearrangement links TRBV7-9 to TRBJ2-2; 7 nucleotides match TRBD2. Germline V gene data show CDR1 as SEHNR and CDR2 as FQNEAQ (reference sequence). The CDR3 contains 17 residues. The V gene end was trimmed by 5 bases and the J gene end by 6 bases; junction bases not matched to a gene: 15. Written as DNA, the CDR3 is TGTGCCAGCAGCCTAAACTTGGCTAGCGGAGGAGCCGGGGAGCTGTTTTTT. It translates to CASSLNLASGGAGELFF.

The rearrangement links TRBV11-3 to TRBJ2-1; D may be TRBD2 (6 bases). There are 15 residues in the CDR3. Germline V gene lookup returns CDR1 SGHNT and CDR2 YENEEA. Trimming removed 3 bases at V and 5 bases at J, with 14 bases between. The CDR3 sequence is CASSFGTSYNNEQFF. The CDR3 DNA reads as TGTGCCAGCAGCTTCGGCACTAGCTATAACAATGAGCAGTTCTTC. Supplemented by reference TRBV11-3 and TRBJ2-1, the full variable domain reads EAGVVQSPRYKIIEKKQPVAFWCNPISGHNTLYWYLQNLGQGPELLIRYENEEAVDDSQLPKDRFSAERLKGVDSTLKIQPAELGDSAVYLCASSFGTSYNNEQFFGPGTRLTVL.

The CDR3 protein is CASSSPVLGGNSPLHF. CDR3 nucleotides: TGTGCCAGCAGCTCTCCAGTCTTGGGGGGGAATTCACCCCTCCACTTT. The chain links TRBV7-2 to TRBJ1-6, with D perhaps TRBD1 (5 bases). The CDR3 spans 16 residues. Germline-derived CDR1 and CDR2 are SGHTA and FQGNSA. V was clipped by 4 bases and J by 7 bases, with 17 bases between them. The full variable domain, with the rest looked up from reference TRBV7-2 and TRBJ1-6, is GAGVSQSPSNKVTEKGKDVELRCDPISGHTALYWYRQSLGQGLEFLIYFQGNSAPDKSGLPSDRFSAERTGGSVSTLTIQRTQQEDSAVYLCASSSPVLGGNSPLHFGNGTRLTVT.

In DNA form, the CDR3 reads TGCGCCAGCAGCTTGGGACTAGCGGGGGTCCAAGAGACCCAGTACTTC. Protein sequence: CASSLGLAGVQETQYF. The J gene is TRBJ2-5, the V gene TRBV5-1, with 12 bases matching TRBD2. From germline, CDR1 is SGHRS and CDR2 YFSETQ. There are 16 residues in the CDR3. Trimming took 0 bases from V and 1 from J; bases not matched to a gene: 1.

This sequence joins TRBV19 and TRBJ2-5; 12 bases agree with TRBD1. CDR1 and CDR2 from the germline V gene are LNHDA and SQIVND (reference sequence). The CDR3 has 15 amino acids. J lost 4 bases, V lost 4 bases, and 4 bases had no gene match. CDR3 in DNA: TGTGCCAGTAGTACCGGGACAGGGGGCCTAGAGACCCAGTACTTC. Protein product: CASSTGTGGLETQYF. Complete variable domain (other parts from reference TRBV19 and TRBJ2-5): DGGITQSPKYLFRKEGQNVTLSCEQNLNHDAMYWYRQDPGQGLRLIYYSQIVNDFQKGDIAEGYSVSREKKESFPLTVTSAQKNPTAFYLCASSTGTGGLETQYFGPGTRLLVL.

This clonotype was detected only once. This chain connects TRBV20-1 to TRBJ2-7, with 7 bases fitting TRBD2. J was trimmed by 0 bases and V by 3 bases; bases with no gene match: 5. Per the germline V gene, CDR1 is DFQATT and CDR2 is SNEGSKA (reference sequence). This CDR3 is built from 14 residues. The CDR3, as DNA: TGCAGTGCTAGTGGCCAGCGGGGCTCCTACGAGCAGTACTTC. Its protein product is CSASGQRGSYEQYF.

This clonotype has only a few counts. The genes are TRBV6-1 and TRBJ1-6, with D maybe TRBD1 (5 bases). Germline CDR1 is MNHNS and CDR2 is SASEGT. V lost 2 bases, J lost 7 bases, and 9 bases lay in between. There are 14 residues in the CDR3. CDR3 loop: CASSEIGQNSPLHF. The CDR3 nucleotides read TGTGCCAGCAGTGAAATAGGACAAAATTCACCCCTCCACTTT.

The rearrangement uses TRBV15 and TRBJ2-4; D is perhaps TRBD2 (7 bases). The V end lost 0 bases, the J end lost 8 bases, and 14 bases lay between the germline ends. This CDR3 has 15 residues. Germline assignment: CDR1 LNHNV and CDR2 YYDKDF (reference sequence). In DNA, the CDR3 is TGTGCCACCAGCAGAGATGGGGGCGGGAGCGACATTCAGTACTTC. Translating gives CATSRDGGGSDIQYF.

This chain connects TRBV7-9 to TRBJ2-7; D perhaps matches TRBD2 (6 bases). This CDR3 has 17 residues. Germline V gene data show CDR1 as SEHNR and CDR2 as FQNEAQ (reference sequence). Trimming took 3 bases from V and 6 from J, leaving 24 bases between them. CDR3 residues: CASSFIRSPGELAEQYF. The CDR3 nucleotides are TGTGCCAGCAGCTTCATTCGGTCGCCGGGGGAGCTAGCCGAGCAGTACTTC. Full variable domain (remainder filled in from reference TRBV7-9 and TRBJ2-7): DTGVSQNPRHKITKRGQNVTFRCDPISEHNRLYWYRQTLGQGPEFLTYFQNEAQLEKSRLLSDRFSAERPKGSFSTLEIQRTEQGDSAMYLCASSFIRSPGELAEQYFGPGTRLTVT.